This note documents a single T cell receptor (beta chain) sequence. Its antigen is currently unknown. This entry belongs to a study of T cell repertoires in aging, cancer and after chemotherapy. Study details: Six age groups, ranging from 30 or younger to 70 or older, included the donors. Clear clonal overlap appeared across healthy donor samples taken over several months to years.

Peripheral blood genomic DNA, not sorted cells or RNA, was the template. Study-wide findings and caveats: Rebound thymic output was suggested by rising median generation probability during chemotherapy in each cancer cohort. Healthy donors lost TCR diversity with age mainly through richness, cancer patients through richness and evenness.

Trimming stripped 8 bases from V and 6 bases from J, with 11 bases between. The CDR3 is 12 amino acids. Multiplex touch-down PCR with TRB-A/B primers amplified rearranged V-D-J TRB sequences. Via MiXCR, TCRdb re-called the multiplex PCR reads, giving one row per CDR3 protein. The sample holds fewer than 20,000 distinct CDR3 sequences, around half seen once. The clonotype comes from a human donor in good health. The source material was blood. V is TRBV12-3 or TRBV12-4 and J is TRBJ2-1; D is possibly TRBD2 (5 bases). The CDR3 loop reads CASEGASNEQFF. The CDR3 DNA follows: TGTGCCAGCGAGGGAGCGTCCAATGAGCAGTTCTTC.